The following is a T cell receptor (beta chain) sequence with its context. Its antigen is unidentified. This sample is part of a study of cytomegalovirus exposure and HLA in healthy donors. Whole-study results and caveats: Differences between HLA loci emerged in a later analysis of TCR association rates, with DRB1 most and HLA-C fewest. Certain indistinguishable V segments, among them TRBV6-2 and TRBV6-3, were excluded.

The CDR3 is 16 amino acids. V lost 5 bases to trimming and J lost 0 bases, with 15 bases between them. Germline V gene lookup returns CDR1 MNHEY and CDR2 SMNVEV (reference sequence). PCR amplification relied on 60 Vbeta primers (plus 13 Jbeta primers). The protocol was immunoSEQ multiplex PCR, while the TCRdb copy is restricted to in-frame clones and leaves out a portion. The table lists around 100,000 clones, 55% to 75% of them singletons. The specimen sequenced was PBMCs. The TCR comes from a man aged 30-40 years in good health and CMV-seropositive. The J gene is TRBJ2-3, the V gene TRBV27; D is uncertain. This CDR3 is CASSPETHTSTDTQYF. CDR3 coding DNA: TGTGCCAGCAGTCCTGAGACTCATACTAGCACAGATACGCAGTATTTT.